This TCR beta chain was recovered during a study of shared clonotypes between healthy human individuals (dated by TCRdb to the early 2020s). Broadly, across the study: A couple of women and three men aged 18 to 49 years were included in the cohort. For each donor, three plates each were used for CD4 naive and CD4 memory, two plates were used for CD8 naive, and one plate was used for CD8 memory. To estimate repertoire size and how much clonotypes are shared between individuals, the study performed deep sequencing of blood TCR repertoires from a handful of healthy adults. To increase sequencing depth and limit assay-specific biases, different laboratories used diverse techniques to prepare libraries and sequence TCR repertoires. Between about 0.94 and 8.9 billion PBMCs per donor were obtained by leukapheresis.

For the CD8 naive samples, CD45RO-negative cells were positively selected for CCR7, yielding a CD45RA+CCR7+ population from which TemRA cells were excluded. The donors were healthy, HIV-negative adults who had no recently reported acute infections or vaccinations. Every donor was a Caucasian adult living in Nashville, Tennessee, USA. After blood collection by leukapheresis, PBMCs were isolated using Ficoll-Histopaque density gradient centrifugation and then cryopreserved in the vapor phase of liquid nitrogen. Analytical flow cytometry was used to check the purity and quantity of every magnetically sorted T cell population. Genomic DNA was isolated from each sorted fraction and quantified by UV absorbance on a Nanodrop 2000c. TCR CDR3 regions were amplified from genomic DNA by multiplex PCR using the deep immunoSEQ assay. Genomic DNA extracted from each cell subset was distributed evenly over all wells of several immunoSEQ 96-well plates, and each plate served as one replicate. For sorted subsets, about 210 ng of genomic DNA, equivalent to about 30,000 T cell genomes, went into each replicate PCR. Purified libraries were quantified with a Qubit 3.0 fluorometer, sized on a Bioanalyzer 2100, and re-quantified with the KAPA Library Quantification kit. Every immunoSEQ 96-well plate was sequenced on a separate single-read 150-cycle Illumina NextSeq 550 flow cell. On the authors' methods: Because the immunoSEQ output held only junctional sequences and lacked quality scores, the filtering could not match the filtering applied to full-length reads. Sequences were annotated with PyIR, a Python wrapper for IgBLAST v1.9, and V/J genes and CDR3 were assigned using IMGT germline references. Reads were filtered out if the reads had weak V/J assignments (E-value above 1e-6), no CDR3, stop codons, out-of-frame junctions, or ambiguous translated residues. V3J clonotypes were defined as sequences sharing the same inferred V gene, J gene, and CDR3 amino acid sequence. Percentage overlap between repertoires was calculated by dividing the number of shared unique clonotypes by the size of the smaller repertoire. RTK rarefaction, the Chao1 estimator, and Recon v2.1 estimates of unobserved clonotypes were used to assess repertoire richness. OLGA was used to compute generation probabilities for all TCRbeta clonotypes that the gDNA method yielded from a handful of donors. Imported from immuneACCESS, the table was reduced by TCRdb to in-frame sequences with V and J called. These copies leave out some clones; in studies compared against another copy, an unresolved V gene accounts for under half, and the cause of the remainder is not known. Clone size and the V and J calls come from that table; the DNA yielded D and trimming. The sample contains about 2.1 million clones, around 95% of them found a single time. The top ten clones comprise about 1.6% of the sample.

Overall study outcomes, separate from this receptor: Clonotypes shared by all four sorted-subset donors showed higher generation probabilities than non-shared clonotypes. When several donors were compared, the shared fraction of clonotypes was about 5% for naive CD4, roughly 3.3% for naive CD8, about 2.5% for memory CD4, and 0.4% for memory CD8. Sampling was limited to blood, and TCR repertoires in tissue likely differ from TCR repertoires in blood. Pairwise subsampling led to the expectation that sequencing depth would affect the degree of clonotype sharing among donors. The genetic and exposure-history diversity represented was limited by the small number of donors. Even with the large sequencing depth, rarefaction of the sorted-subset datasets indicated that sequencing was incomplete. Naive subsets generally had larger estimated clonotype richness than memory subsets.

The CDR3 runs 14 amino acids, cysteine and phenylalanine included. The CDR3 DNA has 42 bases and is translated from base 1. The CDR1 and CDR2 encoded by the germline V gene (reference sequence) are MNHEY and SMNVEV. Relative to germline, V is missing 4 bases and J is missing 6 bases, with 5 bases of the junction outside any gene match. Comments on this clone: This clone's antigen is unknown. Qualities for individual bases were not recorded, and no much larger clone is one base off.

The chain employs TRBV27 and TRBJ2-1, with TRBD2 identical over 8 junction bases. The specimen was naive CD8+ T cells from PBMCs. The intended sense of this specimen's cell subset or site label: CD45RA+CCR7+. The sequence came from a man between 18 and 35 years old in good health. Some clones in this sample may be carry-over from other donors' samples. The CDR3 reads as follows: CASSSWTSLNEQFF. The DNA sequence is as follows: TGTGCCAGCAGTTCCTGGACTAGCCTCAATGAGCAGTTCTTC.